The clone carrying this TCR beta chain was observed a few times. The V gene's germline CDR1 is SNHLY and CDR2 FYNNEI. The CDR3 runs to 16 residues. Trimming removed 1 base from V and 0 bases from J, with 7 bases in between. The sample comes from a study of CD8 T cells in ankylosing spondylitis. TCRdb ran MiXCR on the 5' RACE reads and lists one entry per CDR3 protein. This sample has 230,000 or so distinct CDR3 sequences, with roughly 25% found just once. Source material: blood, either unsorted or a sorted T cell fraction (not recorded which). The chain joins TRBV2 to TRBJ2-6; D uncertain. The source of this sequence is a male donor with ankylosing spondylitis or in good health (not recorded which). The CDR3 bases are TGTGCCAGCAGTGAAGGGCTCCTCTCTGGGGCCAACGTCCTGACTTTC. This codes for CASSEGLLSGANVLTF.